This TCR beta chain was found in a study of identical twins. The sample holds a few counts of this clonotype. Germline assignment: CDR1 MNHEY and CDR2 SVGAGI. V was pared by 4 bases and J by 4 bases, with 13 bases between. This CDR3 comprises 14 residues. MiXCR, applied by TCRdb to the 5' RACE reads, yields one record per CDR3 protein. The sample has some 330,000 distinct CDR3 sequences, about 9% seen once; the top ten hold roughly 8.7%. The TCR originated in a woman between 50 and 59 years old in good health. The rearrangement links TRBV6-5 to TRBJ2-5; TRBD2 might be the D (5 bases). Sequenced input: naive T cells sorted from blood. CDR3 in amino acids: CASSWSGSRETQYF. The CDR3 DNA is TGTGCCAGCAGTTGGTCGGGGTCACGAGAGACCCAGTACTTC.